The text below deals with one TCR beta chain. No antigen is known for it. The source of the sample is a study of graft-versus-host responses after intestinal transplantation. On the study more broadly: Recipients uniformly received anti-thymocyte globulin induction, followed by tacrolimus and steroids for approximately 3 years. Whole-study findings and limits: GvH clones appeared in recipient marrow, some first in ileum or blood.

Here immunoSEQ multiplex PCR was the method, and the copy in TCRdb shows in-frame clones only, minus some. The sample gives 55,000 to 70,000 clones, 91% of which show up once; 2.7% is in the top ten. CDR3 length equals 18 residues. The V gene's germline CDR1 is SGHDT and CDR2 YYEEEE. V was pared by 0 bases and J by 8 bases, with 15 bases of the junction left unmatched. The chain combines TRBV5-6 with TRBJ2-1, with 9 bases aligning to TRBD2. The source of this sequence is a human patient who received an intestinal transplant, so some T cells may come from the graft donor. The input for sequencing was PBMCs, taken less than 130 days after intestinal transplantation. DNA of the CDR3: TGTGCCAGCAGCTTGGCGGCTCTAGCGGGACCCCCTTCGGATGAGCAGTTCTTC. Protein: CASSLAALAGPPSDEQFF.